This T cell receptor (beta chain) was sequenced in a study of Ad26.COV2.S vaccination and SARS-CoV-2 variants. TCRdb's table, derived via immunoSEQ multiplex PCR, lists solely in-frame clones and lacks some. In the table there are over 400,000 clones, 90% of which are singletons. CDR3 length equals 15 residues. V dropped 4 bases and J dropped 2; count of bases not matched to a gene: 6. Germline V gene sequence: CDR1 SGHTA, CDR2 FQGTGA. Turning to this clone: The antigen remains unidentified.

Whole-study results and caveats: Ad26.COV2.S recipients had broader spike-specific TCRs (P = 0.0014).

Treatment indicated: roughly 18 received Ad26.COV2.S at low or high dose, single or two shots; five or six received placebo; per-sample allocation not given. Day 63 after the first vaccine or placebo injection was the time point for sampling. In the vaccine, an Ad26 vector expressed the SARS-CoV-2 spike of the Wuhan strain. V is TRBV7-3 and J is TRBJ2-3; the match to TRBD2 covers 7 bases. The receptor was derived from a person between 18 and 59 years old who received the Ad26.COV2.S COVID-19 vaccine or a placebo. This specimen consisted of peripheral blood, obtained in a trial of Ad26.COV2.S vaccine versus placebo. The CDR3 loop is CASSYSGTNTDTQYF. Written as DNA, the CDR3 is TGTGCCAGCAGCTACAGCGGGACTAACACAGATACGCAGTATTTT.